This T cell receptor (beta chain) was found in a study of glioma-infiltrating T cells after dendritic cell vaccination. To note about this clone: Its antigen is as yet unknown.

This table comes from immunoSEQ multiplex PCR, and its TCRdb copy is limited to in-frame clones, with some not included. The table shows 90,000 or so clones, with 85% to 90% occurring only once. Study observations and caveats: Patients with more pretreatment TILs had longer time to progression and survival.

Patients had residual fresh-frozen tumor tissue and more than two years of survival data. The specimen comprised blood, sampled before dendritic cell vaccination. The receptor was isolated from a human donor with glioblastoma.

The CDR3 nucleotides read TGTGCCAGCACCAGCGGAGACTTCTACGAGCAGTACTTC. Amino acids: CASTSGDFYEQYF. The genes are TRBV28 and TRBJ2-7, with D perhaps matching TRBD2 (5 bases). This CDR3 spans 13 amino acids. V dropped 7 bases and J dropped 3 bases, with 13 bases sitting between them. Germline V CDR1 and CDR2: MDHEN, SYDVKM.